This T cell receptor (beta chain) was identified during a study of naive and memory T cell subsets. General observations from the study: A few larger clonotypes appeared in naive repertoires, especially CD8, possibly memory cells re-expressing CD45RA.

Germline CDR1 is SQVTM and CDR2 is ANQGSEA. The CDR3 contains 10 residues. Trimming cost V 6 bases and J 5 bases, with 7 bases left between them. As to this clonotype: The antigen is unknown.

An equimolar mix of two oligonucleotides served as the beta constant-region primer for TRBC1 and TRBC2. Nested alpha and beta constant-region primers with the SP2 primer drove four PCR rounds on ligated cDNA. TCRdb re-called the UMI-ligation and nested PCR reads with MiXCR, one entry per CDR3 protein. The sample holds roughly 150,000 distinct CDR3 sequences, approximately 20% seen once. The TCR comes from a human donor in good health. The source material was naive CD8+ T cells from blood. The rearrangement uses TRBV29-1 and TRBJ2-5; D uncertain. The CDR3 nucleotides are TGCAGCGTCTCAGATGAGACCCAGTACTTC. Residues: CSVSDETQYF.